This entry features one T cell receptor beta chain sequence. Some 30,000 T cell genomes (roughly 0.2 ug DNA) went into each sorted-subset replicate. Measured with immunoSEQ multiplex PCR; TCRdb has only the in-frame clones, and not every one. Of about 2.3 million clones listed, 85% to 95% were seen once; the top ten hold around 0.35%. These data come from a study of shared clonotypes between healthy human individuals. Study-wide background: Aged 18 to 49, the donors were two women and a few men.

CD45RA-negative memory and CD45RA+ naive subsets were split from the CD4+ cells. The CDR3 sequence is 19 residues long. CDR1 and CDR2 (germline): MDHEN, SYDVKM. The trim removed 8 bases at V and 6 bases at J, leaving 20 bases unmatched. V is TRBV28 and J is TRBJ2-2, with 11 bases matching TRBD2. The sequence was obtained from a man aged 18 to 30 in good health. Some clones in this sample may be carry-over from other donors' samples. Source material: naive CD4+ T cells from PBMCs. Described subset: CD45RA+ positively selected. The CDR3 coding sequence is TGTGCCAGCTCCCGTGCCCCTTTAGCGGGAGGGGCCCGGTCCGGGGAGCTGTTTTTT. This encodes CASSRAPLAGGARSGELFF.